A selection of T cell receptor beta chains follows, all from one sample in a study of blood T cell repertoires in COVID-19. Data came from immunoSEQ multiplex PCR; TCRdb stores just in-frame clones and leaves some out. The sample consists of approximately 140,000 clones, approximately 80% of them appearing once. Source material: peripheral blood. These receptors originate from a man between 60 and 75 years old with active or convalescent COVID-19. Each CDR3 is given with its conserved first and last residue. The order of the fields is CDR3 length, clone size, J gene, D gene, V gene, CDR3 DNA, CDR3 protein. A D gene is named only where the DNA matches it firmly. Clone size is not always given. Where it is, it says once, few, many or a class for expanded clones.

>14|-|TRBJ1-2|-|TRBV5-1
TGCGCCAGCAGCTTGGACAGGGTATCCTATGGCTACACCTTC
CASSLDRVSYGYTF
>14|-|TRBJ1-2|-|TRBV29-1
TGCAGCGTTGAGGAGAAAAAGGGAGTGAGTGGCTACACCTTC
CSVEEKKGVSGYTF
>15|few|TRBJ2-7|-|TRBV4-1
TGCGCCAGCAGCCAAGTCCTCCCGGGAGCGGACGAGCAGTACTTC
CASSQVLPGADEQYF
>11|few|TRBJ2-3|-|TRBV30
TGTGCCTGGATTTCGGGAAATACGCAGTATTTT
CAWISGNTQYF
>15|-|TRBJ2-2|TRBD1|TRBV7-2
TGTGCCAGCAGCCCACGGACAGGGTCTTCCGGGGAGTTGTTTTTT
CASSPRTGSSGELFF
>15|-|TRBJ2-6|-|TRBV7-3
TGTGCCAGCAGCCACACCCTCTCTGGGGCCAACGTCCTGACTTTC
CASSHTLSGANVLTF
>18|-|TRBJ1-2|TRBD1|TRBV4-3
TGCGCCAGCAGCCAAGAACCGACAGGGGGATTCGACCTCCATGGCTACACCTTC
CASSQEPTGGFDLHGYTF
>17|few|TRBJ2-2|TRBD2|TRBV5-6
TGTGCCAGCAATCCGGCAGCCACTAGCGGGTACGCCGGGGAGCTGTTTTTT
CASNPAATSGYAGELFF
>15|-|TRBJ2-7|TRBD1|TRBV30
TGTGCCTGGAGCGTCCGGGACAGGGGGCTATACGAGCAGTACTTC
CAWSVRDRGLYEQYF
>15|-|TRBJ2-3|-|TRBV4-1
TGCGCCAGCAGCCAAGAGCTAGACCCCACAGATACGCAGTATTTT
CASSQELDPTDTQYF
>17|few|TRBJ2-4|-|TRBV3-1/TRBV3-2
TGTGCCAGCAGTGACACCCAGCTTTTCCTAGCCAAAAACATTCAGTACTTC
CASSDTQLFLAKNIQYF
>12|once|TRBJ1-1|-|TRBV28
TGTGCCAGCAGGACGGGGGGGACTGAAGCTTTCTTT
CASRTGGTEAFF
>15|-|TRBJ1-5|-|TRBV7-2
TGTGCCAGCAGCTTAGTGGCAGGTAGCAATCAGCCCCAGCATTTT
CASSLVAGSNQPQHF
>13|-|TRBJ1-2|-|TRBV10-3
TGTGCCATCAGTGACGGACAGTACTATGGCTACACCTTC
CAISDGQYYGYTF
>14|few|TRBJ1-2|-|TRBV13
TGTGCCAGCAGCCCCAGGACACCTAACTATGGCTACACCTTC
CASSPRTPNYGYTF
>15|-|TRBJ2-3|TRBD1|TRBV5-6
TGTGCCAGCAGCTTCCTCGGACAGGGTCCAGATACGCAGTATTTT
CASSFLGQGPDTQYF
>12|-|TRBJ1-2|TRBD1|TRBV6-1
TGTGCCAGTGGGACAGGGAACTATGGCTACACCTTC
CASGTGNYGYTF
>14|-|TRBJ1-5|TRBD1|TRBV19
TGTGCCAGTAGTATCGGGACAGGGAGTCAGCCCCAGCATTTT
CASSIGTGSQPQHF
>15|few|TRBJ2-2|-|TRBV6-2/TRBV6-3
TGTGCCAGCAGTTACGGTCGGTTCAACACCGGGGAGCTGTTTTTT
CASSYGRFNTGELFF
>15|-|TRBJ1-2|TRBD1|TRBV2
TGTGCCAGCAGTCGAAACCCGGGACAGGGTTCTCGCTACACCTTC
CASSRNPGQGSRYTF
>11|-|TRBJ1-1|-|TRBV28
TGTGCCAGCATCCAAGCCTGGGAAGCTTTCTTT
CASIQAWEAFF
>16|many|TRBJ1-1|TRBD1|TRBV5-4
TGTGCCAGCTCGCCTGGGGACAGGGTGCTGGGGACTGAAGCTTTCTTT
CASSPGDRVLGTEAFF
>15|once|TRBJ1-1|TRBD1|TRBV5-5
TGTGCCAGCAGCTTGAGGGGGCAGGGGGCCACTGAAGCTTTCTTT
CASSLRGQGATEAFF
>15|once|TRBJ1-1|-|TRBV6-5
TGTGCCAGCAGTTACTACGGGGGGGAGGACACTGAAGCTTTCTTT
CASSYYGGEDTEAFF
>14|-|TRBJ1-1|TRBD1|TRBV5-4
TGTGCCAGCCGTAGCAGGACAGGCGAGACTGAAGCTTTCTTT
CASRSRTGETEAFF
>14|-|TRBJ1-1|-|TRBV27
TGTGCCAGCAGTTTAGGGGTCTCGGGGGCTGAAGCTTTCTTT
CASSLGVSGAEAFF
>15|-|TRBJ1-6|-|TRBV21-1
TGTGCCAGCAGCAAAGAGAGCTCCTATAATTCACCCCTCCACTTT
CASSKESSYNSPLHF
>17|-|TRBJ2-7|TRBD2|TRBV7-2
TGTGCCAGCAGCTTAGTGGCTAGCGGGTCGAGCTCCTACGAGCAGTACTTC
CASSLVASGSSSYEQYF
>14|-|TRBJ2-3|-|TRBV7-3
TGTGCCAGCAGCTTAACCGACTTCACAGATACGCAGTATTTT
CASSLTDFTDTQYF
>16|-|TRBJ1-3|-|TRBV24-1
TGTGCCACCAGTGAGGGGAGGGGTCTCTCTGGAAACACCATATATTTT
CATSEGRGLSGNTIYF
>14|-|TRBJ2-7|-|TRBV2
TGTGCCAGCAGTGAAGGGGTAGCCGCCTACGAGCAGTACTTC
CASSEGVAAYEQYF
>13|-|TRBJ2-1|-|TRBV7-7
TGTGCCAGCAGCTCCGGGATCGGGAATGAGCAGTTCTTC
CASSSGIGNEQFF
>14|few|TRBJ2-5|TRBD1|TRBV19
TGTGCCAGCAGGGACAGGGGGCGGCAAGAGACCCAGTACTTC
CASRDRGRQETQYF
>13|-|TRBJ1-2|TRBD1|TRBV28
TGTGCCAGCAGGACAGGGGTCCCCTATGGCTACACCTTC
CASRTGVPYGYTF
>14|-|TRBJ2-3|-|TRBV7-9
TGTGCCAGCAACTCGAACTTGCCCACAGATACGCAGTATTTT
CASNSNLPTDTQYF
>14|-|TRBJ2-3|-|TRBV12-5
TGTGCTAGTGGCATTCAGGGGATAGGGGATACGCAGTATTTT
CASGIQGIGDTQYF
>17|-|TRBJ2-7|-|TRBV24-1
TGTGCCACCAGTGATTTGAGTGTGGCAGGGCGAACCTACGAGCAGTACTTC
CATSDLSVAGRTYEQYF
>13|-|TRBJ2-4|-|TRBV3-1/TRBV3-2
TGTGCCAGCAGCCTAGGAGGCAAAAACATTCAGTACTTC
CASSLGGKNIQYF
>13|-|TRBJ2-3|-|TRBV6-4
TGTGCCAGCAGCCTGGAGCGCACAGATACGCAGTATTTT
CASSLERTDTQYF
>14|-|TRBJ2-7|TRBD2|TRBV10-3
TGTGCCATCAGTCAAACCGGGACTAGTCACGAGCAGTACTTC
CAISQTGTSHEQYF
>15|once|TRBJ2-2|-|TRBV28
TGTGCCACCGGGGGAAGCGGCTCCAACACCGGGGAGCTGTTTTTT
CATGGSGSNTGELFF
>15|medium-sized|TRBJ2-7|TRBD1|TRBV27
TGTGCCAGCAGGAAGGACAGGGAGGTTGACGGCGAGCAGTACTTC
CASRKDREVDGEQYF
>13|-|TRBJ1-5|TRBD1|TRBV29-1
TGCAGCGTTGGGGCAGGGGGAAGGCAGCCCCAGCATTTT
CSVGAGGRQPQHF
>12|-|TRBJ2-7|-|TRBV10-2
TGCGCCAGCAGACAGGGACCCTACGAGCAGTACTTC
CASRQGPYEQYF
>16|-|TRBJ2-7|TRBD1|TRBV28
TGTGCCAGCCCCCCGTCGGGGACAGGGAATATGTACGAGCAGTACTTC
CASPPSGTGNMYEQYF
>14|-|TRBJ2-1|-|TRBV24-1
TGTGCCACCAGTGAGGGAACCTACGAGGGTGAGCAGTTCTTC
CATSEGTYEGEQFF
>11|once|TRBJ2-7|-|TRBV19
TGTGCCAGTATGGGGAGGACAGAGCAGTACTTC
CASMGRTEQYF
>15|-|TRBJ1-5|TRBD1|TRBV20-1
TGCAGTGCTAGTCCCGGGACAGGGGGTAATCAGCCCCAGCATTTT
CSASPGTGGNQPQHF
>17|-|TRBJ2-1|TRBD2|TRBV3-1/TRBV3-2
TGTGCCAGCAGCCCCCGCGCTAGCGGGATCGTTTACAATGAGCAGTTCTTC
CASSPRASGIVYNEQFF
>16|many|TRBJ1-3|TRBD1|TRBV18
TGTGCCAGCTCACGAAGCCAGGGGGCAGCTGGAAACACCATATATTTT
CASSRSQGAAGNTIYF
>13|-|TRBJ1-2|-|TRBV5-8
TGTGCCAGCAGCTTTATGAGGCGAGGTGGCTACACCTTC
CASSFMRRGGYTF
>14|-|TRBJ2-7|-|TRBV13
TGTGCCAGCAGCACAGGTTACAGCTCCTACGAGCAGTACTTC
CASSTGYSSYEQYF
>16|once|TRBJ2-7|TRBD2|TRBV2
TGTGCCAGCAGTCAATTAGCGGGAGGTAGCTCCTACGAGCAGTACTTC
CASSQLAGGSSYEQYF
>13|few|TRBJ1-2|-|TRBV29-1
TGCAGCGTTGAAGAGGGGCCCGGCTATGGCTACACCTTC
CSVEEGPGYGYTF
>17|few|TRBJ2-7|TRBD2|TRBV28
TGTGCCAGCAGTAACCTACTAGCGGCCGGGCCCGCCTACGAGCAGTACTTC
CASSNLLAAGPAYEQYF
>16|-|TRBJ2-1|TRBD1|TRBV19
TGTGCCAGTAGTATTAGTCCCGGGACAGGGGACAATGAGCAGTTCTTC
CASSISPGTGDNEQFF
>16|-|TRBJ2-1|TRBD2|TRBV7-3
TGTGCCAGCAGCCCGACTAGCGGGAGGGCCAAAAATGAGCAGTTCTTC
CASSPTSGRAKNEQFF
>15|-|TRBJ1-1|TRBD1|TRBV13
TGTGCCAGCAGCTTAAGGGCAGGGGGAAACACTGAAGCTTTCTTT
CASSLRAGGNTEAFF